This T cell receptor (beta chain) was observed in a study of early T cells in non-severe SARS-CoV-2 infection. Germline-derived CDR1 and CDR2 are DFQATT and SNEGSKA (reference sequence). The CDR3 is 12 amino acids. V lost 2 bases and J lost 3, with 8 bases in between. This clonotype is labeled medium-sized. TCRdb independently ran MiXCR on the 5' RACE reads; one entry per CDR3 protein. The sample has some 22,000 distinct CDR3 sequences; more than 3.5% are singletons. The chain joins TRBV20-1 to TRBJ2-7, with no clear D. The receptor's source is an adult who was a healthcare worker with PCR-confirmed SARS-CoV-2 infection or an uninfected control (not recorded which). The source material was whole blood. As DNA, the CDR3 is TGCAGTGCTAGACGGACCGACTACGAGCAGTACTTC. Translation gives CSARRTDYEQYF.